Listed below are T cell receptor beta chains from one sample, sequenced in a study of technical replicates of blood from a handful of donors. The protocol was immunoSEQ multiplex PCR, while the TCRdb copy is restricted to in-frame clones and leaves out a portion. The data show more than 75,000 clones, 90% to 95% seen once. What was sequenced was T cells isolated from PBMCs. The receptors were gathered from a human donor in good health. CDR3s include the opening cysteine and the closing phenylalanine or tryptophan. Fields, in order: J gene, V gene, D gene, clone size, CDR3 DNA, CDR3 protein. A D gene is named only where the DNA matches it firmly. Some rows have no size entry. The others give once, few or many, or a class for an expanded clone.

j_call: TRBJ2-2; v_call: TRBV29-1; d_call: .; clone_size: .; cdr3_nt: TGCAGCGCCTTGTCAGGGTCCTACACCGGGGAGCTGTTTTTT; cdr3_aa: CSALSGSYTGELFF
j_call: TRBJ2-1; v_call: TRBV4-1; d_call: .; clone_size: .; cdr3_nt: TGCGCCAGCAGCCGGAACGGCGGGGACCAGCAGTTCTTC; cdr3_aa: CASSRNGGDQQFF
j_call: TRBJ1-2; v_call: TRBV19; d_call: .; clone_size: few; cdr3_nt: TGTGCCAGTATTGGACAGAGACGAGATAGTACTAACTATGGCTACACCTTC; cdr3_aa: CASIGQRRDSTNYGYTF
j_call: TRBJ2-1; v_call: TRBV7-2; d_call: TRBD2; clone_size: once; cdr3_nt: TGTGCCAGCAGCTTGGGACTAGCGGGGTACAATGAGCAGTTCTTC; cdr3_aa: CASSLGLAGYNEQFF
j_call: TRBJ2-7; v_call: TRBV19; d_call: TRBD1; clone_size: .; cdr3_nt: TGTGCCAGTAGTATCCAGGGGGCTTCCTACGAGCAGTACTTC; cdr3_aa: CASSIQGASYEQYF
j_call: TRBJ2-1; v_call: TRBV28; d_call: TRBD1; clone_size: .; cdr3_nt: TGTGCCAGCAGTACCCTGCGGACAGGGAGGTCGAGTGATGAGCAGTTCTTC; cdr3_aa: CASSTLRTGRSSDEQFF
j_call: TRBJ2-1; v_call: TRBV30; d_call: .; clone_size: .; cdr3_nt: TGTGCCTGGAAAGGCGGGATGAATCCTATAAGCTCCTACAATGAGCAGTTCTTC; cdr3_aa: CAWKGGMNPISSYNEQFF
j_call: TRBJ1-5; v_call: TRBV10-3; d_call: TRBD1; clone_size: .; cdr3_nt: TGTGCCATTACAGGGGAGGTAGATCAGCCCCAGCATTTT; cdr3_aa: CAITGEVDQPQHF
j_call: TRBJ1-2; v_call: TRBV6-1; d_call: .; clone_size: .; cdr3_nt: TGTGCCAGCAGTGAATTTGACTGGCAAGGCTACACCTTC; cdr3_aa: CASSEFDWQGYTF
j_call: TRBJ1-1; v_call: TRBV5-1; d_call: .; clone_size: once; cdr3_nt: TGCGCCAGCGGACCAGGACTTTTGGGGACTGAAGCTTTCTTT; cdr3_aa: CASGPGLLGTEAFF
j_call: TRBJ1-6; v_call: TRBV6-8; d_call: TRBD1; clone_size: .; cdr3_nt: TGTGCCAGCAGTTACGTCTCGGACAGGGGGCAGAGGTCCTATAATTCACCCCTCCACTTT; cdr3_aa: CASSYVSDRGQRSYNSPLHF
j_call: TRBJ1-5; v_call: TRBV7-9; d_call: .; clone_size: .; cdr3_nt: TGTGCCAGCAGCTTAGAAGGGGATCAGCCCCAGCATTTT; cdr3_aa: CASSLEGDQPQHF
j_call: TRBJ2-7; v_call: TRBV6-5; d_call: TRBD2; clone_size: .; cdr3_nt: TGTGCCAGCAGTCCCCGGGAGGACCGGGTGGAGCAGTACTTC; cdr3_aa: CASSPREDRVEQYF
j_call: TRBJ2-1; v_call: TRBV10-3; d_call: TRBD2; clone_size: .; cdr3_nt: TGTGCCATCAGTTTAGGACTAGACAATGAGCAGTTCTTC; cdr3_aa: CAISLGLDNEQFF
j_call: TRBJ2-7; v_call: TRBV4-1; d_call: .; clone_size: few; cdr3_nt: TGCGCCAGCAGCCAAGGTCTAGCGAATAACGAGCAGTACTTC; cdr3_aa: CASSQGLANNEQYF
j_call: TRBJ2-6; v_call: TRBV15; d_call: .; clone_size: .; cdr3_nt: TGTGCCACCAGCAGGGAGCGTAGCGCAGGGGCCAACGTCCTGACTTTC; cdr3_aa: CATSRERSAGANVLTF
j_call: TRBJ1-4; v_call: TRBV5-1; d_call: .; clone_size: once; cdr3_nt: TGCGCCAGCAGCTTGGTGGGTGGGGGCAACGAAAAACTGTTTTTT; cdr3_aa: CASSLVGGGNEKLFF
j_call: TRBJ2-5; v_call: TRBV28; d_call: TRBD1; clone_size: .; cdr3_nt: TGTGCCAGCAGTCCAGACAGGGGTTGGCAAGAGACCCAGTACTTC; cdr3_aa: CASSPDRGWQETQYF
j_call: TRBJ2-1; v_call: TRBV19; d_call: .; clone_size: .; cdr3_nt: TGTGCCAGTAGTATAGGCCAGGGAACTTACAATGAGCAGTTCTTC; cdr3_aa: CASSIGQGTYNEQFF
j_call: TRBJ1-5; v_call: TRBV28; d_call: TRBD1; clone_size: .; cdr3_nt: TGTGCCAGCAGGACAGGGGGCTTGGTGTTTTTGAATCAGCCCCAGCATTTT; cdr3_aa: CASRTGGLVFLNQPQHF
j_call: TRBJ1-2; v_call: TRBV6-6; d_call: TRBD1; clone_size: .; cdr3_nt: TGTGCCAGCAGTCGGGACAGGGGGCGGTCTGGCTACACCTTC; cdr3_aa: CASSRDRGRSGYTF
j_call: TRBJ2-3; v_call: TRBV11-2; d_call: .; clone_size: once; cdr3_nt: TGTGCCAGCAGCTTAGGAGTTCCTAGCACAGATACGCAGTATTTT; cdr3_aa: CASSLGVPSTDTQYF
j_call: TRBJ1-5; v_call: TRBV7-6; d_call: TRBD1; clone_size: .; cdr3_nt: TGTGCCAGCAGCTTAGATGGCGACAGGGATCAGCCCCAGCATTTT; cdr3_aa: CASSLDGDRDQPQHF
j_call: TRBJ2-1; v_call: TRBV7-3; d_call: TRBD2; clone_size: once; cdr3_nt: TGTGCCAGCAGCCCCACCGGGACTAGCGGGAGCTATGAGCAGTTCTTC; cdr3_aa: CASSPTGTSGSYEQFF
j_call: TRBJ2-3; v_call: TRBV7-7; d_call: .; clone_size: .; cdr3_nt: TGTGCCAGCAGCTCCCTGGGGGGAGAAGGAGATACGCAGTATTTT; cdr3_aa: CASSSLGGEGDTQYF
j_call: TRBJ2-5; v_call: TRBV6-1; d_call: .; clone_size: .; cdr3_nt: TGTGCCAGCAGTGAAGCCGGTATGTGGGCCTCAGAGACCCAGTACTTC; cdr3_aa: CASSEAGMWASETQYF
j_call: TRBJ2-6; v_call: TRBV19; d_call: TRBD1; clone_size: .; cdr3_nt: TGTGCCAGTATCCCCCGACAGGGGGCTTACGGGGCCAACGTCCTGACTTTC; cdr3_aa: CASIPRQGAYGANVLTF
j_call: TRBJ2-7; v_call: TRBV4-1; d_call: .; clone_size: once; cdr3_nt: TGCGCCAGCAGCCAAGATTATAATCCTGCCTACGAGCAGTACTTC; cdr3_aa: CASSQDYNPAYEQYF
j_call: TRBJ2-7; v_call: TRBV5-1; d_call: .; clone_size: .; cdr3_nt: TGCGCCAGCGGGGGGGGCTCCTCCTACGAGCAGTACTTC; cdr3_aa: CASGGGSSYEQYF
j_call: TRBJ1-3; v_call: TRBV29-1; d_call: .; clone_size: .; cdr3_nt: TGCAGCGTTGGTGACAGTCACTCTGGAAACACCATATATTTT; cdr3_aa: CSVGDSHSGNTIYF
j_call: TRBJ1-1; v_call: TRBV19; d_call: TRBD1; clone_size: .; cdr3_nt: TGTGCCATCCTTATTACAGGGGGAGCTGAAGCTTTCTTT; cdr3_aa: CAILITGGAEAFF
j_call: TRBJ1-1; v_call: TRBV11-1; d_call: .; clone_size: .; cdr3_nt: TGTGCCAGCACCCTGTGGGCGGGAAACACTGAAGCTTTCTTT; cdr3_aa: CASTLWAGNTEAFF
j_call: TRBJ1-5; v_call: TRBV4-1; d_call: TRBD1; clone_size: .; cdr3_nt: TGCGCCAGCAGCCACACAGGGGTGACTAATCAGCCCCAGCATTTT; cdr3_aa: CASSHTGVTNQPQHF
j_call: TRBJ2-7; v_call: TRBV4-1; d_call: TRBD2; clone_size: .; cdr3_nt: TGCGCCAGCAGCCAAGGGGGGACTAGCGGGAGATCGCGTAGGGGCGAGCAGTACTTC; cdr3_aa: CASSQGGTSGRSRRGEQYF
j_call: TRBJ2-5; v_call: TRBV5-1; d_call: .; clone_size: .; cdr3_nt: TGCGCCAGCAGCTTGGTGAGCGGCCAAGAGACCCAGTACTTC; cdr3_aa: CASSLVSGQETQYF
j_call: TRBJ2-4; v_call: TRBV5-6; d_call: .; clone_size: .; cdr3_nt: TGTGCCAGCAGCTTGGGACGGAGCCTAGCCAAAAACATTCAGTACTTC; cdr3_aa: CASSLGRSLAKNIQYF
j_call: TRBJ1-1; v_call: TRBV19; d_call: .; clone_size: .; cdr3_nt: TGTGCCAGTAGTGGCCCATACACTGAAGCTTTCTTT; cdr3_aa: CASSGPYTEAFF
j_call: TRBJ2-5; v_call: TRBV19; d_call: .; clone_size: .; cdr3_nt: TGTGCCAGTAGGGGGCAGAAGGAGACCCAGTACTTC; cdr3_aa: CASRGQKETQYF
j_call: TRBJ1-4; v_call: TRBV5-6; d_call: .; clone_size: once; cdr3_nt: TGTGCCAGCAGCTTTGCCCCTATGGTTAGCGAAAAACTGTTTTTT; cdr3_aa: CASSFAPMVSEKLFF
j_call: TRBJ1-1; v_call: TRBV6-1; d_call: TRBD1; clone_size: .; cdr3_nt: TGTGCCACCTCTGGAGGGGGCGAAGCTTTCTTT; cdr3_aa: CATSGGGEAFF
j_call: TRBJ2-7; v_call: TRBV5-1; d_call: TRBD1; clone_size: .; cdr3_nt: TGCGCCAGTGCCGGGACAGGGATGTCCTACGAGCAGTACTTC; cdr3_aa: CASAGTGMSYEQYF
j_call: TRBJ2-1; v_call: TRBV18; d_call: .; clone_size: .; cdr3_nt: TGTGCCAGCTCACCACCAGGACAGTACAATGAGCAGTTCTTC; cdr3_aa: CASSPPGQYNEQFF
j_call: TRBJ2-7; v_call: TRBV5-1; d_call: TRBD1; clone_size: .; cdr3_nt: TGCGCCAGCAGCTCGGACAGGGGGATCTACGAGCAGTACTTC; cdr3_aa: CASSSDRGIYEQYF
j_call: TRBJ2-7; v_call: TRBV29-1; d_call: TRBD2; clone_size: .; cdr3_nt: TGCAGCGTTGAAGGGCTAGCGGAAGACTACGAGCAGTACTTC; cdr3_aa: CSVEGLAEDYEQYF
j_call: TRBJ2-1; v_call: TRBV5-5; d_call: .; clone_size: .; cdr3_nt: TGTGCCAGCAGCTCTAGAGATGAGCAGTTCTTC; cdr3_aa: CASSSRDEQFF
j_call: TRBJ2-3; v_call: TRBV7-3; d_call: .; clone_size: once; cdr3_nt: TGTGCCAGCAGCTTTCTCGGTCCGGGACAGGGTCTAGCGGGAGATATAGATACGCAGTATTTT; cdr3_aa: CASSFLGPGQGLAGDIDTQYF
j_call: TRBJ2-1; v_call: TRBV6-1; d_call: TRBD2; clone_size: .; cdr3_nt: TGTGCCAGCAGTGAGGTAGCGGGACCTTTTTTTTCCTACAATGAGCAGTTCTTC; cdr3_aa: CASSEVAGPFFSYNEQFF
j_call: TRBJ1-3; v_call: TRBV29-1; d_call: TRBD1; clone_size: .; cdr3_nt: TGCAGCGTAGCCGGGACAGACTATCCCTCTGGAAACACCATATATTTT; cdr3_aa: CSVAGTDYPSGNTIYF
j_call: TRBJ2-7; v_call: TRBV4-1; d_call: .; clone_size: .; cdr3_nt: TGCGCCAGCAGCCCGGACAGTACAGGGAGTTACGACGAGCAGTACTTC; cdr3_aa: CASSPDSTGSYDEQYF
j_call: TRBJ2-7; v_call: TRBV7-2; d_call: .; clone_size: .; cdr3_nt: TGTGCCAGCAGCTTAAGTCAGGCCGAGCAGTACTTC; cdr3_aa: CASSLSQAEQYF
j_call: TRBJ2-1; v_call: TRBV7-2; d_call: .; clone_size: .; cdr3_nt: TGTGCCAGCAGCTTATTTCGGGAGAACTGGAATGAGCAGTTCTTC; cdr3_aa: CASSLFRENWNEQFF
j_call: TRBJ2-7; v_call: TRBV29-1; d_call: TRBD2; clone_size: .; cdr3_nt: TGCAGCGCCGGGACTACCAGCTCCTACGAGCAGTACTTC; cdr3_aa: CSAGTTSSYEQYF
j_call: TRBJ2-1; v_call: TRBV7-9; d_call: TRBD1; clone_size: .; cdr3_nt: TGTGCCAGCAGCTCGGGGACAGAAGTGAGTGAGCAGTTCTTC; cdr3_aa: CASSSGTEVSEQFF
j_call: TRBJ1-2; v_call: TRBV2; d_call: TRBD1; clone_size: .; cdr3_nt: TGTGCCAGCATGGGACAGGGGGTCTATGGCTACACCTTC; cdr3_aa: CASMGQGVYGYTF
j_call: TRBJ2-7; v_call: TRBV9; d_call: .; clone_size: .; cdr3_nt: TGTGCCAGCAGCGCGGGTGGGGCAAGCTCCTACGAGCAGTACTTC; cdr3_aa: CASSAGGASSYEQYF
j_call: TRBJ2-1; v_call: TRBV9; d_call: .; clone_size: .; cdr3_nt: TGTGCCAGCAGCGCATCCGGGACTGGGAGTTGGGGTGAGCAGTTCTTC; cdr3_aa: CASSASGTGSWGEQFF
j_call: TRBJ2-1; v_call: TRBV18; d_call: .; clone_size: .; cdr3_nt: TGTGCCAGCTCACAGGGGAATGAGCAGTTCTTC; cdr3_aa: CASSQGNEQFF
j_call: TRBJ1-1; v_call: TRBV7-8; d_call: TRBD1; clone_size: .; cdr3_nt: TGTGCCAGCAGCCGAGACAGGGCTAACACTGAAGCTTTCTTT; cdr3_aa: CASSRDRANTEAFF